Each of the 21 T cell receptor beta chains below was sequenced from the same sample in a study of cytomegalovirus exposure and HLA in healthy donors. The study ran its PCR with 60 Vbeta and 13 Jbeta primers. Some clones are missing from TCRdb's copy, which holds only in-frame ones; the method was immunoSEQ multiplex PCR. The data hold some 110,000 clones, with roughly 70% observed a single time. Material: PBMCs. The receptors were gathered from a woman younger than 35 in good health and CMV-seronegative.

This chain links TRBV28 with TRBJ1-4, with 12 bases matching TRBD1. Germline V gene lookup returns CDR1 MDHEN and CDR2 SYDVKM. The CDR3 loop spans 19 amino acids. J was trimmed by 2 bases and V by 5 bases; bases with no gene match: 12. For the CDR3, the DNA is TGTGCCAGCAGTAGACTCCGGGACAGGGGGCGAGGGACTAATGAAAAACTGTTTTTT. Translated, it gives CASSRLRDRGRGTNEKLFF.

A few counts support this clone. This rearrangement joins TRBV7-6 to TRBJ2-7; TRBD1 agrees at 7 bases. Unmatched junction bases numbered 4, after V lost 5 bases and J lost 0 bases. CDR3 length: 14 residues. Germline loops: CDR1 SGHVS, CDR2 FNYEAQ. The CDR3 nucleotides read TGTGCCAGCAGCGTCCGGGACAGCTCCTACGAGCAGTACTTC. This translates into CASSVRDSSYEQYF.

This clone turned up a few times. The rearrangement links TRBV7-3 to TRBJ2-1; 8 positions agree with TRBD1. V shed 4 bases and J 4 bases; nucleotides not matched to a gene: 6. The CDR3 contains 15 residues. The germline gives CDR1 SGHTA, CDR2 FQGTGA. DNA for the CDR3: TGTGCCAGCAGCTCTGGGACAGGTCCGTACAATGAGCAGTTCTTC. It yields the protein CASSSGTGPYNEQFF.

This clone appeared a few times. This chain uses TRBV11-1 with TRBJ1-6; possibly TRBD1 for D (5 bases). The CDR3 sequence is 14 residues long. Germline V gene sequence: CDR1 SGHAT, CDR2 FQDESV (reference sequence). Trimming stripped 1 base from V and 7 bases from J, with 8 bases between. CDR3 in amino acids: CASSLGRVNSPLHF. CDR3 nucleotide sequence: TGTGCCAGCAGCTTAGGCAGGGTCAATTCACCCCTCCACTTT.

The chain uses TRBV5-6 and TRBJ2-1; TRBD1 matches at 9 bases. Germline CDR1 SGHDT, CDR2 YYEEEE. The length of the CDR3 is 16 residues. Unmatched junction bases numbered 8, after V lost 3 bases and J lost 4 bases. In DNA form, the CDR3 reads TGTGCCAGCAGCTCCGGCACAGGGGGCGGTTACAATGAGCAGTTCTTC. Its protein product is CASSSGTGGGYNEQFF. Full variable domain (missing parts from reference TRBV5-6 and TRBJ2-1): DAGVTQSPTHLIKTRGQQVTLRCSPKSGHDTVSWYQQALGQGPQFIFQYYEEEERQRGNFPDRFSGHQFPNYSSELNVNALLLGDSALYLCASSSGTGGGYNEQFFGPGTRLTVL.

This chain uses TRBV9 with TRBJ2-5; 8 nucleotides agree with TRBD1. Germline CDR1 is SGDLS and CDR2 is YYNGEE. The CDR3 contains 14 residues. J was trimmed by 3 bases and V by 4 bases; bases with no gene match: 5. CDR3 nucleotides: TGTGCCAGCAGCCTAGGACAGGGAAAAGAGACCCAGTACTTC. It yields the protein CASSLGQGKETQYF.

V is TRBV6-6 and J is TRBJ1-2; 8 bases are a match to TRBD1. Germline loops: CDR1 MNHNY, CDR2 SVGAGI (reference sequence). Trimming removed 6 bases from V and 8 bases from J; junction bases left unmatched: 8. This CDR3 spans 13 amino acids. The CDR3 bases are TGTGCCAGCAGCCCGGGACAGGCGAGGGGCTACACCTTC. It is translated as CASSPGQARGYTF.

This clone was seen more than once but under ten times. The CDR3 loop reads CASSIALAGGSQETQYF. The DNA for the CDR3 is TGTGCCAGTAGTATAGCACTAGCGGGGGGATCCCAAGAGACCCAGTACTTC. The chain couples TRBV19 to TRBJ2-5, with 12 positions matching TRBD2. In germline, CDR1 is LNHDA, CDR2 SQIVND (reference sequence). V shed 1 base and J 1 base; nucleotides not matched to a gene: 4. The CDR3 contains 17 residues.

The genes are TRBV5-6 and TRBJ2-5; TRBD1 is a possible D gene (6 bases). The length of the CDR3 is 13 residues. V was pared by 5 bases and J by 2 bases, with 10 bases between. Germline-derived CDR1 and CDR2 are SGHDT and YYEEEE. This CDR3 reads CASSRTVQETQYF. DNA of the CDR3: TGTGCCAGCAGTAGGACAGTTCAAGAGACCCAGTACTTC. Full variable domain (missing parts from reference TRBV5-6 and TRBJ2-5): DAGVTQSPTHLIKTRGQQVTLRCSPKSGHDTVSWYQQALGQGPQFIFQYYEEEERQRGNFPDRFSGHQFPNYSSELNVNALLLGDSALYLCASSRTVQETQYFGPGTRLLVL.

This sequence joins TRBV7-2 and TRBJ1-1, with unresolved D. CDR3 length equals 13 residues. Looked up from germline, CDR1 is SGHTA and CDR2 is FQGNSA. Trimming took 5 bases from V and 5 from J, leaving 12 bases between them. DNA for the CDR3: TGTGCCAGCAGCCCCGCCACGGGGACTGAAGCTTTCTTT. Amino acids: CASSPATGTEAFF. The entire variable domain, with the rest obtained from reference TRBV7-2 and TRBJ1-1, is as follows: GAGVSQSPSNKVTEKGKDVELRCDPISGHTALYWYRQSLGQGLEFLIYFQGNSAPDKSGLPSDRFSAERTGGSVSTLTIQRTQQEDSAVYLCASSPATGTEAFFGQGTRLTVV.

The chain combines TRBV2 with TRBJ1-2, with 8 bases fitting TRBD1. The CDR3 runs to 14 residues. Germline V lookup: CDR1 SNHLY, CDR2 FYNNEI. V shed 6 bases and J 5 bases; nucleotides not matched to a gene: 8. The CDR3 sequence is CASSKTGAPYGYTF. In DNA, the CDR3 is TGTGCCAGCAGCAAGACAGGGGCGCCTTATGGCTACACCTTC.

This clone was counted between two and nine times. This rearrangement joins TRBV5-1 to TRBJ1-1; 7 bases fit TRBD1. V lost 1 base and J lost 5; bases outside the gene matches: 5. The CDR3 runs 14 residues. Germline V gene sequence: CDR1 SGHRS, CDR2 YFSETQ. The DNA for the CDR3 is TGCGCCAGCAGCTTGATGAAGGGGGCGACTGAAGCTTTCTTT. Translation: CASSLMKGATEAFF.

The chain employs TRBV19 and TRBJ2-3; 7 bases match TRBD2. Losses at the gene ends were 6 bases for V and 1 base for J; bases not matched to a gene: 7. This CDR3 has 15 amino acids. Per the germline V gene, CDR1 is LNHDA and CDR2 is SQIVND (reference sequence). CDR3 loop: CASRTSARGTDTQYF. The CDR3 DNA reads TGTGCCAGTAGAACTAGCGCGCGGGGCACAGATACGCAGTATTTT.

A few counts support this clone. The chain links TRBV4-1 to TRBJ1-2, with a tentative D call TRBD1 (6 bases). The V gene lost 3 bases and the J gene lost 4 bases, with 9 bases spanning the gap. Germline V gene lookup returns CDR1 MGHRA and CDR2 YSYEKL. The CDR3 extends over 13 amino acids. Written as DNA, the CDR3 is TGCGCCAGCAGCCAGCAGGGGACCTATGGCTACACCTTC. It specifies CASSQQGTYGYTF.

The chain uses TRBV9 and TRBJ1-1; D is uncertain. V was pared by 2 bases and J by 0 bases, with 5 bases between. This CDR3 has 13 residues. CDR1 and CDR2 (germline): SGDLS, YYNGEE. The CDR3 is CASSVEMNTEAFF. The CDR3 DNA reads as TGTGCCAGCAGCGTGGAGATGAACACTGAAGCTTTCTTT. The full variable domain, completed using reference TRBV9 and TRBJ1-1, is DSGVTQTPKHLITATGQRVTLRCSPRSGDLSVYWYQQSLDQGLQFLIQYYNGEERAKGNILERFSAQQFPDLHSELNLSSLELGDSALYFCASSVEMNTEAFFGQGTRLTVV.

The table lists this clone with a few counts. The chain is built from TRBV7-2 and TRBJ1-1; a possible D gene is TRBD1 (5 bases). The V end lost 1 base, the J end lost 7 bases, and 16 bases lay between the germline ends. Germline V gene sequence: CDR1 SGHTA, CDR2 FQGNSA. The CDR3 extends over 15 amino acids. CDR3 region: CASSLGVQGPYEAFF. CDR3 DNA: TGTGCCAGCAGCTTAGGTGTGCAGGGCCCATATGAAGCTTTCTTT.

The V and J genes are TRBV5-1 and TRBJ1-1; no reliable D call. CDR3 length equals 12 residues. V lost 5 bases to trimming and J lost 8 bases, with 13 bases between them. CDR1 is SGHRS, CDR2 YFSETQ, per germline. This chain's CDR3 is CASRDSGSEAFF. CDR3 in DNA: TGCGCCAGCAGAGATTCGGGGTCGGAAGCTTTCTTT.

V gene TRBV5-4 combines with J gene TRBJ2-7; D call uncertain. CDR3 length: 14 amino acids. Per germline, CDR1 SGHNT and CDR2 YYREEE (reference sequence). Between the trimmed V and J ends, which lost 1 base and 1 base, there was a span of 9 bases. This CDR3 reads CASSLRGDSYEQYF. The CDR3 DNA sequence: TGTGCCAGCAGCTTGAGAGGAGATTCCTACGAGCAGTACTTC.

A single count supports this clone. The gene calls are TRBV7-8 and TRBJ1-3; 10 positions agree with TRBD1. This CDR3 spans 16 amino acids. Germline V gene data show CDR1 as SGHVS and CDR2 as FQNEAQ. V trimming: 5 bases; J trimming: 2 bases; junction bases outside the gene matches: 6. CDR3 bases: TGTGCCAGCAGCCCCAGGGACAGGGGAACTGGAAACACCATATATTTT. Protein sequence: CASSPRDRGTGNTIYF.

This clone was observed once. V and J are TRBV11-2 and TRBJ1-2; 7 bases line up with TRBD1. CDR3 length: 15 amino acids. Germline V gives CDR1 SGHAT, CDR2 FQNNGV. The J segment lost 6 bases and the V segment lost 1 base, leaving 8 bases of the junction unmatched. CDR3 in amino acids: CASSLGYRGWDGYTF. CDR3 bases: TGTGCCAGCAGCTTAGGGTACAGGGGTTGGGATGGCTACACCTTC.

V is TRBV6-5 and J is TRBJ1-2, with 12 nucleotides matching TRBD1. The length of the CDR3 is 16 residues. J was trimmed by 8 bases and V by 3 bases; bases with no gene match: 10. The germline gives CDR1 MNHEY, CDR2 SVGAGI. The CDR3 nucleotides are TGTGCCAGCAGTTATCTCCGGGGACAGGGGGCGCAAGGCTACACCTTC. Its translation is CASSYLRGQGAQGYTF.